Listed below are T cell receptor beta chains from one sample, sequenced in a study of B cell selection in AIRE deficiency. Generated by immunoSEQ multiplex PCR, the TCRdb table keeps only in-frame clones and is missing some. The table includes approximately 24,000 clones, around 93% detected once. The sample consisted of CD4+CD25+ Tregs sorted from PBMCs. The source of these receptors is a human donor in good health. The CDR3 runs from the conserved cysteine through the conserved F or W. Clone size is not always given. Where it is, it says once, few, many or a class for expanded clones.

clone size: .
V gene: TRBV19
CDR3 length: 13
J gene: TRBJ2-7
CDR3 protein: CASSISGSYEQYF

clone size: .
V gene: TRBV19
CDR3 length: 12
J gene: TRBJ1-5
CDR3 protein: CATQLLNQPQHF

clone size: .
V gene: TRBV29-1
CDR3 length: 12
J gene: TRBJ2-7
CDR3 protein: CSASTGGYEQYF

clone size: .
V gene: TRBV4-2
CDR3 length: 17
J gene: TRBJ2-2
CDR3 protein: CASSQVRETGDTGELFF

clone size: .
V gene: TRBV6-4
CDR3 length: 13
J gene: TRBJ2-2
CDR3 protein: CASSDLQTGELFF

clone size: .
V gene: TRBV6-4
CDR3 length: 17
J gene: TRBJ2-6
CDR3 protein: CASSYPTAISGANVLTF

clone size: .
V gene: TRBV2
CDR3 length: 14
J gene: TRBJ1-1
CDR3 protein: CASTPGNLNTEAFF

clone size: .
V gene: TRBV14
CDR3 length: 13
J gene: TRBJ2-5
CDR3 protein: CASSQDPRETQYF

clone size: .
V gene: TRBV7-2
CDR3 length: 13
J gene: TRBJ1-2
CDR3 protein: CASSVVSNYGYTF

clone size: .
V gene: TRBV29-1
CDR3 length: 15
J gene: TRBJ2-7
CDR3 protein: CSVTFGLAATYEQYF

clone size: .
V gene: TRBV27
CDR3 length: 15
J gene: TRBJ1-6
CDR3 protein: CASSPSTGYNSPLHF

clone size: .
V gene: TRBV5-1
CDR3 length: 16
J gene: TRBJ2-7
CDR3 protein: CASSLGRTSGFDEQYF

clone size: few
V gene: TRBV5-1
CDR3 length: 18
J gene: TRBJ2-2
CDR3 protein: CASRPTGLAGGNTGELFF

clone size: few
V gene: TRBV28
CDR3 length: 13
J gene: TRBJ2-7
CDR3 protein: CASSRGQVYEQYF

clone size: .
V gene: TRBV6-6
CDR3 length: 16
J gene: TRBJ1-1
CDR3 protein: CASSPPTGSGNTEAFF

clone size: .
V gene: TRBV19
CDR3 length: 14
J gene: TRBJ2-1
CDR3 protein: CASSWGRSPNEQFF

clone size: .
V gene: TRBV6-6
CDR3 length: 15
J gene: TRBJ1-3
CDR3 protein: CASSLPGVAGNTIYF

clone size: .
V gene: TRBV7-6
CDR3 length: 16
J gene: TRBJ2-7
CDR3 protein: CASSLGGTGLSGEQYF

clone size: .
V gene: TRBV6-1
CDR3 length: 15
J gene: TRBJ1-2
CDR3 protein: CASSDPQGGNYGYTF

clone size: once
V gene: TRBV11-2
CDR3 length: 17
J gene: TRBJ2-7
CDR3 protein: CASSSGLAGALTYEQYF

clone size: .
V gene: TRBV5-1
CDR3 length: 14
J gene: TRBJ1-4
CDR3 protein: CASSSGTGDEKLFF

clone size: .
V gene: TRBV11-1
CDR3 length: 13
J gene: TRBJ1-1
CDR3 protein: CASSLGGFTEAFF

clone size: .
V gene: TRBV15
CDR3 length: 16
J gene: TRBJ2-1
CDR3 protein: CATSRDRGGFYNEQFF

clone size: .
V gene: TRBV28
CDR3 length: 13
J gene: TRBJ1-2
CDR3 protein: CASREGQGVGYTF

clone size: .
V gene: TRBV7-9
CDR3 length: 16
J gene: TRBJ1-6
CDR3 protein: CASSLETLSYNSPLHF

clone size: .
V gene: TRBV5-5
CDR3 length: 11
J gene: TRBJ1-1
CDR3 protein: CAGTGNTEAFF

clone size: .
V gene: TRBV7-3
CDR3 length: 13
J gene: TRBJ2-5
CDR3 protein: CASSLSFQETQYF

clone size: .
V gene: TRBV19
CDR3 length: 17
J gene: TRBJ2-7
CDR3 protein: CASSMRDSGVTSYEQYF

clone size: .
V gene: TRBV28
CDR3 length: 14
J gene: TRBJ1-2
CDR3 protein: CASSLWGAYYGYTF

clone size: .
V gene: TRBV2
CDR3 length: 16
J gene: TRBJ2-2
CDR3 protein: CASRELAGGTTGELFF

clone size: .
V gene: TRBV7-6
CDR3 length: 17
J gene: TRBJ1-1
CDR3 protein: CASSETGTGGIQSEAFF

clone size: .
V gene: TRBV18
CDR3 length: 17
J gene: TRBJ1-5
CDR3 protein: CASSRDRGGSSNQPQHF

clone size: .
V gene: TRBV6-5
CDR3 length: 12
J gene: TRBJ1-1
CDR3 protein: CASSKDRGVAFF

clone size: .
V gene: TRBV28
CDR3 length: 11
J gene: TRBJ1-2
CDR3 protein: CASSSPTGCTF

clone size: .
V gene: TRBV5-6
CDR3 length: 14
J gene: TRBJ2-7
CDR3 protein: CASSSGLAVYEQYF

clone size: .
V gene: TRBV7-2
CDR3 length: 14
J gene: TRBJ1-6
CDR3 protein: CASSLVGSNSPLHF

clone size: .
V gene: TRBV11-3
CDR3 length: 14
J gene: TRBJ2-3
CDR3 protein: CASSLGAGTDTQYF

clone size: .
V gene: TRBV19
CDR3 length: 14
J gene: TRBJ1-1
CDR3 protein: CASSIVGGNTEAFF

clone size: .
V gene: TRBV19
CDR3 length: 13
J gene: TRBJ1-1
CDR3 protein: CASRGTATTRAFF

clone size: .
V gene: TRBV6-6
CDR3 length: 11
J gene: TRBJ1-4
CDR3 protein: CASKGLEKLFF

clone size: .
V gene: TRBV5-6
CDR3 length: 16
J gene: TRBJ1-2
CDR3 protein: CASSGYGGVINYGYTF

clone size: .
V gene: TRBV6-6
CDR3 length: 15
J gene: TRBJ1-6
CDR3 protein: CASSYGTGPMAPLHF

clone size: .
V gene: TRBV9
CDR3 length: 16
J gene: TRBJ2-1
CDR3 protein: CAILEDYRSSYNEQFF

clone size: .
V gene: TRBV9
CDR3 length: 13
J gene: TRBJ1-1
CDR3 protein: CASSPTSYTEAFF